The 31 T cell receptor beta chains below were found in one sample sequenced in a study of cytomegalovirus exposure and HLA in healthy donors. A multiplex PCR was run with 60 Vbeta primers and 13 Jbeta primers. Profiling relied on immunoSEQ multiplex PCR, and the TCRdb table lists in-frame clones only, not all of them. The repertoire consists of over 85,000 clones, with about four fifths occurring once and the leading ten covering just under 3%. Material: PBMCs. The source of these receptors is a woman in her fifties or sixties in good health and CMV-seropositive.

The gene calls are TRBV6-6 and TRBJ2-7; a possible D gene is TRBD1 (5 bases). The CDR3 is 15 amino acids. From germline, CDR1 is MNHNY and CDR2 SVGAGI (reference sequence). The ends were cut back, 5 bases at V and 0 bases at J, with 14 bases in the middle. The CDR3, as DNA: TGTGCCAGCAGTGGGGCTTCACCACTCTCCTACGAGCAGTACTTC. Its protein product is CASSGASPLSYEQYF.

The chain joins TRBV7-9 to TRBJ2-3; TRBD2 matches at 12 bases. Germline lookup yields CDR1 SEHNR and CDR2 FQNEAQ (reference sequence). V was pared by 3 bases and J by 6 bases, with 13 bases of the junction left unmatched. This CDR3 region has 18 residues. The CDR3 region is CASSFRLRLAGEVDTQYF. The CDR3 nucleotides are TGTGCCAGCAGCTTTAGGTTACGACTAGCGGGAGAAGTCGATACGCAGTATTTT. Supplemented by reference TRBV7-9 and TRBJ2-3, the full variable domain reads DTGVSQNPRHKITKRGQNVTFRCDPISEHNRLYWYRQTLGQGPEFLTYFQNEAQLEKSRLLSDRFSAERPKGSFSTLEIQRTEQGDSAMYLCASSFRLRLAGEVDTQYFGPGTRLTVL.

The rearrangement links TRBV7-2 to TRBJ1-2; 7 bases agree with TRBD1. Trimming at V came to 4 bases and at J to 5 bases, leaving 1 base not matched to a gene. The CDR3 runs to 12 residues. Germline CDR1 is SGHTA and CDR2 is FQGNSA. CDR3 sequence: CASSSQGYGYTF. For the CDR3, the DNA is TGTGCCAGCAGCTCACAGGGGTATGGCTACACCTTC.

There are a few counts of this clone. The gene calls are TRBV2 and TRBJ2-3; TRBD2 might be the D (7 bases). Trimming pared 7 bases from V and 2 bases from J, leaving 10 bases between. The CDR3 consists of 13 residues. Looked up from germline, CDR1 is SNHLY and CDR2 is FYNNEI. The CDR3 sequence: CASKGGATDTQYF. The DNA for the CDR3 is TGTGCCAGCAAGGGGGGGGCCACAGATACGCAGTATTTT.

This rearrangement joins TRBV2 to TRBJ2-5, with TRBD1 identical over 7 bases. V was clipped by 5 bases and J by 1 base; unmatched bases: 1. CDR1 is SNHLY, CDR2 FYNNEI, per germline. The CDR3 length is 13 residues. The CDR3 DNA sequence: TGTGCCAGCAGTACAGGGGTCCAAGAGACCCAGTACTTC. Its protein is CASSTGVQETQYF.

The chain links TRBV28 to TRBJ1-2; 10 bases align to TRBD1. With V trimmed by 7 bases and J by 6 bases, 17 bases remained unmatched. The CDR3 has 17 amino acids. The germline V gene has CDR1 MDHEN and CDR2 SYDVKM. As DNA, the CDR3 is TGTGCCAGCACATCCCCTAGCCCGGGACAGGGGTCACATGGCTACACCTTC. This gives the protein CASTSPSPGQGSHGYTF.

The sample holds a few counts of this clone. The sample has other DNA sequences that encode this CDR3 too. This chain connects TRBV5-1 to TRBJ2-2, with 10 bases lining up with TRBD2. The CDR3 length is 16 residues. Per germline, CDR1 SGHRS and CDR2 YFSETQ. The V and J ends lost 1 base and 1 base, in that order; junction bases with no gene match: 1. CDR3 DNA: TGCGCCAGCAGCTTGCGACTAGCGGGGAACACCGGGGAGCTGTTTTTT. It codes for CASSLRLAGNTGELFF. Complete variable domain (other parts from reference TRBV5-1 and TRBJ2-2): KAGVTQTPRYLIKTRGQQVTLSCSPISGHRSVSWYQQTPGQGLQFLFEYFSETQRNKGNFPGRFSGRQFSNSRSEMNVSTLELGDSALYLCASSLRLAGNTGELFFGEGSRLTVL.

The chain is built from TRBV28 and TRBJ1-2; 8 nucleotides agree with TRBD1. Germline V lookup: CDR1 MDHEN, CDR2 SYDVKM. This CDR3 is built from 15 residues. After removal of 5 bases from V and 2 bases from J, the junction contained 7 bases not matched to a gene. In DNA form, the CDR3 reads TGTGCCAGCAGTCCCGCGGACAGGGAAAACTATGGCTACACCTTC. The encoded protein is CASSPADRENYGYTF.

This clone was seen more than once but under ten times. V usage is TRBV6-6 and J usage is TRBJ1-1; TRBD1 is a possible D gene (5 bases). Germline CDR1 reads MNHNY; CDR2 reads SVGAGI (reference sequence). This CDR3 has 14 amino acids. The V gene lost 0 bases and the J gene lost 7 bases, with 12 bases spanning the gap. In DNA form, the CDR3 reads TGTGCCAGCAGTTACTCGGGCAAACAGGTTGAAGCTTTCTTT. Its protein product is CASSYSGKQVEAFF.

This clone turned up a few times. The chain links TRBV5-1 to TRBJ2-6; D gene unclear. The germline V and J ends were trimmed by 2 bases and 0 bases, with 6 bases remaining between them. The CDR3 extends over 15 amino acids. Germline CDR1 SGHRS, CDR2 YFSETQ. As DNA, the CDR3 is TGCGCCAGCAGCTTATATTCCTCTGGGGCCAACGTCCTGACTTTC. Residues: CASSLYSSGANVLTF.

A few counts support this clone. The V gene is TRBV28, the J gene TRBJ1-4; no reliable D call. This CDR3 spans 13 amino acids. Per germline, CDR1 MDHEN and CDR2 SYDVKM. Trimming shortened V by 10 bases and J by 3 bases, and 12 bases separated the two germline ends. The CDR3 DNA reads TGTGCCACCCAGTTTCCGTCTAATGAAAAACTGTTTTTT. This codes for CATQFPSNEKLFF. Full variable domain (rest looked up from reference TRBV28 and TRBJ1-4): DVKVTQSSRYLVKRTGEKVFLECVQDMDHENMFWYRQDPGLGLRLIYFSYDVKMKEKGDIPEGYSVSREKKERFSLILESASTNQTSMYLCATQFPSNEKLFFGSGTQLSVL.

V is TRBV9 and J is TRBJ1-3; tentative D call: TRBD1 (6 bases). This CDR3 contains 16 residues. Germline V lookup: CDR1 SGDLS, CDR2 YYNGEE. Trimming took 0 bases from V and 3 from J, leaving 13 bases between them. The CDR3 sequence: CASSVAQGGIGNTIYF. CDR3 nucleotides: TGTGCCAGCAGCGTAGCACAGGGTGGAATTGGAAACACCATATATTTT.

The rearrangement links TRBV9 to TRBJ2-7; TRBD1 matches 7 bases. Germline values: CDR1 SGDLS, CDR2 YYNGEE. The length of the CDR3 is 14 residues. Unmatched junction bases numbered 2, after V lost 0 bases and J lost 2 bases. For the CDR3, the DNA is TGTGCCAGCAGCGTAGGGGGGACAGCCTACGAGCAGTACTTC. The encoded protein is CASSVGGTAYEQYF.

The chain links TRBV9 to TRBJ2-1; 14 nucleotides line up with TRBD2. The CDR3 has 16 residues. The germline V gene has CDR1 SGDLS and CDR2 YYNGEE. With 2 bases clipped from V and 5 bases from J, the junction kept 3 bases outside the gene matches. As DNA, the CDR3 is TGTGCCAGCAGCGTTCAGACTAGCGGGAGGGACAATGAGCAGTTCTTC. Translation: CASSVQTSGRDNEQFF.

Only one count was recorded for this clone. The chain employs TRBV5-4 and TRBJ2-6; D is undetermined. Germline-derived CDR1 and CDR2 are SGHNT and YYREEE (reference sequence). The length of the CDR3 is 15 residues. V shed 4 bases and J shed 0 bases, with 8 bases lying between them. This CDR3 is CASSLWSSGANVLTF. The CDR3 DNA is TGTGCCAGCAGCCTATGGAGCTCTGGGGCCAACGTCCTGACTTTC.

The J gene is TRBJ2-2, the V gene TRBV7-3; maybe TRBD1 (5 bases). Trimming removed 2 bases from V and 4 bases from J, with 5 bases in between. Germline loops: CDR1 SGHTA, CDR2 FQGTGA. The CDR3 is made up of 13 amino acids. The CDR3 DNA reads TGTGCCAGCAGCTTACAGGGCACCGGGGAGCTGTTTTTT. It yields the protein CASSLQGTGELFF. Supplemented by reference TRBV7-3 and TRBJ2-2, the full variable domain reads GAGVSQTPSNKVTEKGKYVELRCDPISGHTALYWYRQSLGQGPEFLIYFQGTGAADDSGLPNDRFFAVRPEGSVSTLKIQRTERGDSAVYLCASSLQGTGELFFGEGSRLTVL.

The chain recombines TRBV27 with TRBJ1-5; D gene unclear. V dropped 0 bases and J dropped 0 bases, with 9 bases sitting between them. The germline CDR1 and CDR2 sequences are MNHEY and SMNVEV (reference sequence). The CDR3 totals 16 residues. The CDR3 DNA sequence: TGTGCCAGCAGTTTATCCCCATCCAGTAGCAATCAGCCCCAGCATTTT. Translation: CASSLSPSSSNQPQHF.

The genes are TRBV2 and TRBJ1-2, with unresolved D. CDR1 and CDR2 (germline): SNHLY, FYNNEI. The CDR3 runs 11 residues. Trimming removed 2 bases at V and 8 bases at J, with 6 bases between. The CDR3 DNA follows: TGTGCCAGCAGTGAATTTCAGGGCTACACCTTC. Protein: CASSEFQGYTF.

V gene TRBV7-9 combines with J gene TRBJ2-7; D unresolved. The CDR3 totals 13 residues. The V gene's germline CDR1 is SEHNR and CDR2 FQNEAQ (reference sequence). V was clipped by 6 bases and J by 9 bases, with 18 bases between them. CDR3 loop: CASSYESLRWQYF. The CDR3 DNA reads as TGTGCCAGCAGTTATGAATCCCTACGATGGCAGTACTTC.

The chain couples TRBV28 to TRBJ2-7; the D is unclear. Between the trimmed V and J ends, which lost 8 bases and 3 bases, there was a span of 8 bases. Germline CDR1 and CDR2: MDHEN and SYDVKM. The CDR3 contains 11 residues. CDR3 DNA sequence: TGTGCCAGCGGTCTAGACTACGAGCAGTACTTC. Its protein product is CASGLDYEQYF.

V gene TRBV27 combines with J gene TRBJ2-6; 8 positions agree with TRBD1. Trimming cost V 3 bases and J 2 bases; bases outside gene matches: 9. From germline, CDR1 is MNHEY and CDR2 SMNVEV (reference sequence). The CDR3 covers 18 residues. Here the CDR3 DNA reads TGTGCCAGCAGTTTTAACCGGCAGGGGGCGACTGGGGCCAACGTCCTGACTTTC. Amino acids: CASSFNRQGATGANVLTF.

The chain joins TRBV4-1 to TRBJ1-2, with 7 bases lining up with TRBD1. This CDR3 comprises 16 residues. Germline assignment: CDR1 MGHRA and CDR2 YSYEKL. The V gene end was trimmed by 0 bases and the J gene end by 4 bases; junction bases not matched to a gene: 8. CDR3 sequence reads: CASSQDERGHSYGYTF. As DNA, the CDR3 is TGCGCCAGCAGCCAAGATGAGAGGGGGCATAGCTATGGCTACACCTTC.

This chain joins TRBV5-5 and TRBJ2-2; TRBD2 might be the D (6 bases). Germline-derived CDR1 and CDR2 are SGHKS and YYEKEE (reference sequence). Trimming cost V 0 bases and J 6 bases, with 12 bases left between them. The CDR3 totals 15 residues. The CDR3: CASSLGTIFAGELFF. CDR3 nucleotides: TGTGCCAGCAGCTTGGGGACTATATTCGCCGGGGAGCTGTTTTTT.

This chain uses TRBV5-6 with TRBJ1-2, with D possibly being TRBD1 (6 bases). Deletions cut 0 bases from V and 1 base from J, with 16 bases between. The CDR3 loop spans 17 amino acids. CDR1 SGHDT and CDR2 YYEEEE come from the germline V gene. The CDR3 here is CASSLAETGSFNYGYTF. The CDR3 DNA reads TGTGCCAGCAGCTTGGCCGAGACAGGAAGCTTTAACTATGGCTACACCTTC.

This sequence joins TRBV9 and TRBJ1-1; D may be TRBD1 (5 bases). Deletions cut 4 bases from V and 0 bases from J, with 13 bases between. The CDR3 contains 15 residues. Germline V gives CDR1 SGDLS, CDR2 YYNGEE. CDR3 nucleotides: TGTGCCAGCAGCCCTAGAGGACAACTGAACACTGAAGCTTTCTTT. This encodes CASSPRGQLNTEAFF.

The V gene is TRBV30, the J gene TRBJ1-1; unclear D gene. The V gene lost 0 bases and the J gene lost 0 bases, with 5 bases spanning the gap. The CDR3 consists of 13 residues. Looked up from germline, CDR1 is GTSNPN and CDR2 is SVGIG (reference sequence). The CDR3 here is CAWSVWLNTEAFF. CDR3 bases: TGTGCCTGGAGTGTATGGCTGAACACTGAAGCTTTCTTT.

V is TRBV6-5 and J is TRBJ2-7, with TRBD2 matching 11 bases. Per germline, CDR1 MNHEY and CDR2 SVGAGI. V was clipped by 10 bases and J by 2 bases; unmatched bases: 10. This CDR3 contains 15 residues. CDR3 bases: TGTGCCATCAGCCAGGGACTAGCGGCAACCTACGAGCAGTACTTC. Translation gives CAISQGLAATYEQYF.

This sequence joins TRBV6-5 and TRBJ2-5; possible D gene TRBD2, 6 bases. The germline V and J ends were trimmed by 1 base and 4 bases, with 10 bases remaining between them. The germline CDR1 and CDR2 sequences are MNHEY and SVGAGI. The CDR3 has 14 residues. The CDR3 here is CASSYLGGVETQYF. CDR3 in DNA: TGTGCCAGCAGTTACTTGGGGGGAGTAGAGACCCAGTACTTC.

The chain combines TRBV28 with TRBJ2-3, with D possibly matching TRBD2 (6 bases). The CDR3 contains 15 residues. CDR1 and CDR2 from the germline V gene are MDHEN and SYDVKM. Trimming cost V 3 bases and J 0 bases, with 10 bases left between them. The CDR3 region is CASSLLAASTDTQYF. The CDR3 DNA follows: TGTGCCAGCAGTTTGTTAGCGGCTAGCACAGATACGCAGTATTTT. The complete variable domain, with remaining parts taken from reference TRBV28 and TRBJ2-3, reads DVKVTQSSRYLVKRTGEKVFLECVQDMDHENMFWYRQDPGLGLRLIYFSYDVKMKEKGDIPEGYSVSREKKERFSLILESASTNQTSMYLCASSLLAASTDTQYFGPGTRLTVL.

This clone was picked up one time. The chain joins TRBV11-2 to TRBJ2-7; possible D gene TRBD2, 6 bases. Germline V CDR1 and CDR2: SGHAT, FQNNGV. There are 15 residues in the CDR3. V was shortened by 2 bases and J by 2 bases, with 13 bases between the two germline ends. In nucleotides, the CDR3 is TGTGCCAGCAGCTTAAGTAGCGGTAATGCCTACGAGCAGTACTTC. As protein: CASSLSSGNAYEQYF.

The chain uses TRBV6-5 and TRBJ2-2, with 8 bases fitting TRBD2. Germline CDR1 is MNHEY and CDR2 is SVGAGI. V lost 6 bases to trimming and J lost 6 bases; unmatched junction nucleotides: 3. This CDR3 has 13 amino acids. Here the CDR3 DNA reads TGTGCCAGCAGCTACGGGGGGGCCGGGGAGCTGTTTTTT. It codes for CASSYGGAGELFF.